Following are 16 T cell receptor beta chains from one sample sequenced in a study of cytomegalovirus exposure and HLA in healthy donors. Use of 60 Vbeta and 13 Jbeta primers characterized the PCR. Libraries were prepared by immunoSEQ multiplex PCR; TCRdb keeps only in-frame clonotypes and omits some of them. The data contain 150,000 to 250,000 clones, approximately 79% of them seen just once; the ten biggest clones take up 1.5% to 1.7%. Sequenced sample: PBMCs. These receptors originate from a girl aged 5 to 17 in good health and CMV-seropositive.

This clone has a single count. The J gene is TRBJ2-2, the V gene TRBV18; TRBD1 agrees at 8 bases. V shed 1 base and J 4 bases; nucleotides not matched to a gene: 11. Germline V CDR1 and CDR2: KGHSH, LQKENI. CDR3 length: 18 amino acids. The CDR3 here is CASSPRARGPPATGELFF. CDR3 DNA sequence: TGTGCCAGCTCACCACGAGCCAGGGGGCCTCCCGCCACCGGGGAGCTGTTTTTT.

The chain carries TRBV6-1 and TRBJ2-3; D is undetermined. Trimming stripped 4 bases from V and 0 bases from J, with 11 bases between. Germline loops: CDR1 MNHNS, CDR2 SASEGT. The CDR3 is 15 residues long. CDR3 nucleotides: TGTGCCAGCAGTGTTCTGCTGGGCAGCACAGATACGCAGTATTTT. Residues: CASSVLLGSTDTQYF.

This clone came up once. The rearrangement uses TRBV10-2 and TRBJ2-5, with a tentative D call TRBD2 (6 bases). The CDR3 length is 14 residues. Germline V gene lookup returns CDR1 WSHSY and CDR2 SAAADI. The V end lost 6 bases, the J end lost 6 bases, and 17 bases lay between the germline ends. The CDR3 sequence is CASSPHRGFKTQYF. The CDR3 DNA follows: TGCGCCAGCAGCCCCCATCGGGGGTTCAAGACCCAGTACTTC.

The rearrangement joins TRBV5-6 to TRBJ2-5, with 11 positions matching TRBD2. This CDR3 region has 15 residues. Germline assignment: CDR1 SGHDT and CDR2 YYEEEE. The V gene end was trimmed by 3 bases and the J gene end by 3 bases; junction bases not matched to a gene: 4. In DNA, the CDR3 is TGTGCCAGCAGCTCTGAACTAGCGGGGGAAGAGACCCAGTACTTC. It specifies CASSSELAGEETQYF.

The chain couples TRBV10-1 to TRBJ2-3; a possible D gene is TRBD2 (6 bases). Germline-derived CDR1 and CDR2 are WNHNN and SYGVQD (reference sequence). The CDR3 loop spans 17 amino acids. With 7 bases removed from V and 4 bases from J, the gap between germline ends came to 24 bases. The CDR3 DNA reads as TGCGCCAGCACCCCGTCCGGGACTCCAGTTCGGGCAGATACGCAGTATTTT. This gives the protein CASTPSGTPVRADTQYF.

The chain's CDR3 is CASSPDTGNNEQFF. The DNA of the CDR3 is TGTGCCAGCAGCCCCGATACAGGGAACAATGAGCAGTTCTTC. The chain carries TRBV4-2 and TRBJ2-1, with D possibly matching TRBD1 (6 bases). CDR3 size: 14 residues. Deletions cut 4 bases from V and 5 bases from J, with 12 bases between. Germline CDR1 LGHNA, CDR2 YNFKEQ.

This rearrangement joins TRBV27 to TRBJ2-1; TRBD1 is a possible D gene (5 bases). Between the trimmed V and J ends, which lost 3 bases and 8 bases, there was a span of 17 bases. This CDR3 is built from 15 residues. Germline CDR1 MNHEY, CDR2 SMNVEV (reference sequence). The CDR3 region is CASSLDTSNLYEQFF. CDR3 in DNA: TGTGCCAGCAGTTTGGACACCTCGAATTTGTATGAGCAGTTCTTC.

This chain links TRBV6-5 with TRBJ2-7; 10 positions agree with TRBD2. V gave up 2 bases and J gave up 2 bases; unmatched junction bases: 3. The CDR3 has 15 residues. Per germline, CDR1 MNHEY and CDR2 SVGAGI. The CDR3 nucleotides are TGTGCCAGCAGTTACGAACTAGCGGGAACCTACGAGCAGTACTTC. Translated, it gives CASSYELAGTYEQYF.

The chain joins TRBV5-8 to TRBJ1-6, with 10 positions matching TRBD1. With 4 bases clipped from V and 10 bases from J, the junction kept 11 bases outside the gene matches. There are 16 residues in the CDR3. Per the germline V gene, CDR1 is SGHTS and CDR2 is YDEGEE. The CDR3 bases are TGTGCCAGCAGCGTAAGTCCGGGACAGGGGCGCTCACCCCTCCACTTT. This codes for CASSVSPGQGRSPLHF. Filled out from reference TRBV5-8 and TRBJ1-6, the complete variable domain reads EAGVTQSPTHLIKTRGQQATLRCSPISGHTSVYWYQQALGLGLQFLLWYDEGEERNRGNFPPRFSGRQFPNYSSELNVNALELEDSALYLCASSVSPGQGRSPLHFGNGTRLTVT.

V usage is TRBV5-1 and J usage is TRBJ1-5; TRBD1 aligns across 10 bases. With V trimmed by 4 bases and J by 3 bases, 4 bases remained unmatched. Per germline, CDR1 SGHRS and CDR2 YFSETQ. This CDR3 comprises 15 residues. The CDR3 spells CASSRDRGSNQPQHF. CDR3 coding DNA: TGCGCCAGCAGCCGGGACAGGGGATCCAATCAGCCCCAGCATTTT.

Here the CDR3 DNA reads TGTGCCAGCAGGACACCTATGAACACTGAAGCTTTCTTT. Its protein is CASRTPMNTEAFF. The chain carries TRBV13 and TRBJ1-1; D gene ambiguous. The CDR3 is 13 residues long. V was clipped by 6 bases and J by 0 bases, with 8 bases between them. The germline CDR1 and CDR2 sequences are PRHDT and FYEKMQ (reference sequence).

The V gene is TRBV12-2, the J gene TRBJ2-7; the table's TRBD1 call for D was not verified on the DNA. TRBV12-2 is recorded as a pseudogene. This CDR3 is 17 amino acids long. CDR3 in DNA: TGTGCAAGTCGCTTAGCGGAGCAGGGACAGGGGTGTAACGAGCAGTACTTC. It yields the protein CASRLAEQGQGCNEQYF.

The chain has TRBV29-1 and TRBJ2-5; 7 positions match TRBD1. This CDR3 is built from 13 residues. The J segment lost 4 bases and the V segment lost 7 bases, leaving 9 bases of the junction unmatched. The germline V gene encodes CDR1 SQVTM and CDR2 ANQGSEA. CDR3 sequence reads: CSADPTGRETQYF. CDR3 DNA sequence: TGCAGCGCCGACCCGACAGGGCGAGAGACCCAGTACTTC.

The chain combines TRBV2 with TRBJ2-3; 9 bases align to TRBD2. Germline trimming cut 7 bases from V and 2 bases from J; bases unmatched to any gene: 7. The CDR3 is 15 residues long. Germline V gene data show CDR1 as SNHLY and CDR2 as FYNNEI. The CDR3 reads CASTRLAAFTDTQYF. CDR3 nucleotides: TGTGCCAGCACCCGACTAGCGGCCTTCACAGATACGCAGTATTTT.

The chain uses TRBV19 and TRBJ2-1, with 11 positions matching TRBD2. This CDR3 has 16 amino acids. Germline V CDR1 and CDR2: LNHDA, SQIVND (reference sequence). The J segment lost 6 bases and the V segment lost 5 bases, leaving 9 bases of the junction unmatched. The CDR3 reads CASSVPPSGGLNEQFF. In DNA, the CDR3 is TGTGCCAGTAGTGTCCCGCCTAGCGGGGGGCTCAATGAGCAGTTCTTC.

In DNA form, the CDR3 reads TGTGCCAGCAGCGTAGTTCCCGACAGGCAAGAGACCCAGTACTTC. This codes for CASSVVPDRQETQYF. The J gene is TRBJ2-5, the V gene TRBV9, with D possibly being TRBD1 (6 bases). The length of the CDR3 is 15 residues. Deletions cut 0 bases from V and 2 bases from J, with 11 bases between. Germline V CDR1 and CDR2: SGDLS, YYNGEE.